Below are 15 T cell receptor beta chains sequenced from a single sample in a study of T cell changes during pregnancy in multiple sclerosis (dated by TCRdb to between 2018 and 2021). The method was the immunoSEQ multiplex PCR assay. TCRdb provides this immuneACCESS table in a form limited to in-frame rearrangements. Some clones are lacking; in checked studies, under half of them reflect an unresolved V gene, and why the rest are absent is not known. Present in this sample are 70,000 to 100,000 clones, just under 95% of which were seen just once. Of the sample, over 0.8% falls within the top ten clones. The material was peripheral blood, obtained in the first trimester of pregnancy. The receptors come from a female donor with multiple sclerosis, enrolled in a pregnancy study.

CDR3 residues: CASSQAGADTQYF. DNA for the CDR3: TGTGCCAGCAGCCAGGCAGGGGCAGATACGCAGTATTTT. This chain uses TRBV7-3 with TRBJ2-3; D perhaps matches TRBD1 (6 bases). The CDR3 covers 13 residues. V shed 5 bases and J shed 4 bases, with 10 bases lying between them. CDR1 is SGHTA and CDR2 is FQGTGA in the germline V gene.

The CDR3 DNA reads TGTGCCAGCAGCCGGCGGGAGGAGGGCAATCAGCCCCAGCATTTT. As protein: CASSRREEGNQPQHF. J is TRBJ1-5 and V is TRBV6-6; D unresolved. The CDR3 length is 15 residues. V was shortened by 6 bases and J by 2 bases, with 14 bases between the two germline ends. CDR1 MNHNY and CDR2 SVGAGI come from the germline V gene (reference sequence).

The chain uses TRBV5-4 and TRBJ2-5; D remains unclear. This CDR3 spans 14 amino acids. V gave up 4 bases and J gave up 5 bases, with 15 bases separating them. CDR1 and CDR2 from the germline V gene are SGHNT and YYREEE (reference sequence). CDR3 region: CASSLRSSYETQYF. Written as DNA, the CDR3 is TGTGCCAGCAGCCTCCGGTCGAGTTACGAGACCCAGTACTTC. The whole variable domain, filled in from reference TRBV5-4 and TRBJ2-5, reads ETGVTQSPTHLIKTRGQQVTLRCSSQSGHNTVSWYQQALGQGPQFIFQYYREEENGRGNFPPRFSGLQFPNYSSELNVNALELDDSALYLCASSLRSSYETQYFGPGTRLLVL.

V is TRBV19 and J is TRBJ2-7, with 7 bases lining up with TRBD1. This CDR3 comprises 15 residues. Trimming took 6 bases from V and 4 from J; bases not matched to a gene: 12. CDR1 and CDR2 from the germline V gene are LNHDA and SQIVND (reference sequence). CDR3 in amino acids: CASSPWAGGDYEQYF. In DNA form, the CDR3 reads TGTGCCAGTAGCCCTTGGGCAGGGGGAGATTACGAGCAGTACTTC. The full variable domain, its missing parts supplied by reference TRBV19 and TRBJ2-7, is DGGITQSPKYLFRKEGQNVTLSCEQNLNHDAMYWYRQDPGQGLRLIYYSQIVNDFQKGDIAEGYSVSREKKESFPLTVTSAQKNPTAFYLCASSPWAGGDYEQYFGPGTRLTVT.

The chain recombines TRBV7-6 with TRBJ2-7; TRBD2 is a possible D gene (5 bases). Trimming shortened V by 8 bases and J by 3 bases, and 14 bases separated the two germline ends. This CDR3 region has 13 residues. From germline, CDR1 is SGHVS and CDR2 FNYEAQ. The CDR3 reads CASSVSVFYEQYF. DNA for the CDR3: TGTGCCAGCTCGGTTAGCGTTTTCTACGAGCAGTACTTC.

The chain has TRBV27 and TRBJ1-2; D perhaps matches TRBD1 (6 bases). Germline loops: CDR1 MNHEY, CDR2 SMNVEV (reference sequence). The CDR3 covers 16 residues. V gave up 5 bases and J gave up 0 bases, with 16 bases separating them. The CDR3 DNA follows: TGTGCCAGCAGTACCCGTTGGACAGTTTCTAACTATGGCTACACCTTC. Protein sequence: CASSTRWTVSNYGYTF.

The chain has TRBV9 and TRBJ2-3, with 12 nucleotides matching TRBD2. The CDR3 is 15 amino acids. Germline CDR1 and CDR2: SGDLS and YYNGEE. V shed 4 bases, J shed 4 bases, and the junction held 4 bases outside the gene matches. The CDR3 DNA follows: TGTGCCAGCAGCCCTCTAGCGGGAGGGCCAGATACGCAGTATTTT. Encoded protein: CASSPLAGGPDTQYF.

The V and J genes are TRBV4-1 and TRBJ2-7; a weak D match, TRBD2 (5 bases). CDR1 is MGHRA, CDR2 YSYEKL, per germline. Trimming removed 1 base at V and 3 bases at J, with 7 bases between. The CDR3 is made up of 13 amino acids. CDR3 DNA sequence: TGCGCCAGCAGCCAAGCGGGGATCTACGAGCAGTACTTC. It is translated as CASSQAGIYEQYF.

The rearrangement uses TRBV4-1 and TRBJ2-7; TRBD2 matches 15 bases. The CDR3 is made up of 20 amino acids. V dropped 3 bases and J dropped 2; count of bases not matched to a gene: 14. Germline V lookup: CDR1 MGHRA, CDR2 YSYEKL. CDR3 protein: CASSHKPRTSGGGVAYEQYF. The CDR3 nucleotides are TGCGCCAGCAGCCATAAGCCCCGGACTAGCGGGGGGGGAGTGGCCTACGAGCAGTACTTC.

V and J are TRBV7-3 and TRBJ1-2; TRBD1 matches 8 bases. Germline CDR1 SGHTA, CDR2 FQGTGA. The CDR3 covers 16 residues. V lost 4 bases, J lost 6 bases, and 13 bases stayed unmatched. The CDR3 protein is CASSSWQGAGPDGYTF. The CDR3 DNA reads TGTGCCAGCAGCTCCTGGCAGGGGGCGGGACCTGATGGCTACACCTTC.

The chain has TRBV10-2 and TRBJ1-2, with 9 bases matching TRBD1. The CDR3 runs to 15 residues. In germline, CDR1 is WSHSY, CDR2 SAAADI. With 3 bases clipped from V and 4 bases from J, the junction kept 6 bases outside the gene matches. CDR3 sequence: CASSDPGQGIYGYTF. DNA for the CDR3: TGCGCCAGCAGTGACCCCGGACAGGGGATCTATGGCTACACCTTC.

Here the CDR3 reads CASSPSRTAPRGYTF. For the CDR3, the DNA is TGTGCCAGCAGCCCGTCGAGGACAGCGCCTCGTGGCTACACCTTC. The V gene is TRBV11-2, the J gene TRBJ1-2; D is perhaps TRBD1 (6 bases). The germline gives CDR1 SGHAT, CDR2 FQNNGV. The CDR3 runs 15 residues. V was pared by 5 bases and J by 7 bases, with 20 bases between.

The sample holds a few counts of this clone. The chain is built from TRBV5-5 and TRBJ2-7, with 12 bases identical to TRBD2. CDR1 SGHKS and CDR2 YYEKEE come from the germline V gene (reference sequence). CDR3 length: 15 residues. Losses at the gene ends were 5 bases for V and 0 bases for J; bases not matched to a gene: 3. CDR3 loop: CASRSLAGGSYEQYF. The DNA for the CDR3 is TGTGCCAGCAGGTCACTAGCGGGGGGCTCCTACGAGCAGTACTTC.

V is TRBV15 and J is TRBJ2-3; 8 positions match TRBD2. CDR1 LNHNV and CDR2 YYDKDF come from the germline V gene (reference sequence). After removal of 0 bases from V and 5 bases from J, the junction contained 4 bases not matched to a gene. The CDR3 extends over 15 amino acids. The CDR3 region is CATSRDGREGDTQYF. Written as DNA, the CDR3 is TGTGCCACCAGCAGAGATGGCCGGGAGGGAGATACGCAGTATTTT.

V is TRBV5-1 and J is TRBJ1-1; 9 nucleotides agree with TRBD1. V gave up 4 bases and J gave up 1 base; unmatched junction bases: 11. Germline values: CDR1 SGHRS, CDR2 YFSETQ. The CDR3 consists of 17 residues. Here the CDR3 reads CASSQNPGQGRNTEAFF. The CDR3 DNA sequence: TGCGCCAGCAGCCAAAATCCGGGACAGGGAAGGAACACTGAAGCTTTCTTT.